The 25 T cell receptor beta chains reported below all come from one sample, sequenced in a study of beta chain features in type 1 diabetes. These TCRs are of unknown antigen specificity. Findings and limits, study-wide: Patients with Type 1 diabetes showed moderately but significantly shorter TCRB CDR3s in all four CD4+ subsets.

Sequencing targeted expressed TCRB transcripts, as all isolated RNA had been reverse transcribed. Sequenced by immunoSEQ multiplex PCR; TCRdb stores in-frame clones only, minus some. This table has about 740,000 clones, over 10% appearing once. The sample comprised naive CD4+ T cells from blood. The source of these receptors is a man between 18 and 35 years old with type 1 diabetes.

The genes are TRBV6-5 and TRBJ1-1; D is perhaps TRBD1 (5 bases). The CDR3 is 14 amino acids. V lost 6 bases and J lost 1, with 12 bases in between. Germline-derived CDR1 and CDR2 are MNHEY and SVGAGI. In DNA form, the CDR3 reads TGTGCCAGCAGAGCCGGCGGGGCGAACACTGAAGCTTTCTTT. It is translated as CASRAGGANTEAFF.

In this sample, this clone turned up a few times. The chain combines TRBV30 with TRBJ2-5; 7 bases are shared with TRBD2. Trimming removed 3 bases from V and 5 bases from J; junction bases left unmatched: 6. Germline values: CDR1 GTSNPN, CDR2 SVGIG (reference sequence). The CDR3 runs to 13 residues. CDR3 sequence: CAWRGGSWETQYF. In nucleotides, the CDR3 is TGTGCCTGGAGGGGGGGGTCTTGGGAGACCCAGTACTTC.

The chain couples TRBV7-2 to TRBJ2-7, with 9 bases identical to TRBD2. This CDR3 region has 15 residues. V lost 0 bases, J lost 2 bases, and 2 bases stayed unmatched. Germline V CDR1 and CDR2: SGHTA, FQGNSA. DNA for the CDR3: TGTGCCAGCAGCTTAGCGACTAGCGGTACCTACGAGCAGTACTTC. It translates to CASSLATSGTYEQYF.

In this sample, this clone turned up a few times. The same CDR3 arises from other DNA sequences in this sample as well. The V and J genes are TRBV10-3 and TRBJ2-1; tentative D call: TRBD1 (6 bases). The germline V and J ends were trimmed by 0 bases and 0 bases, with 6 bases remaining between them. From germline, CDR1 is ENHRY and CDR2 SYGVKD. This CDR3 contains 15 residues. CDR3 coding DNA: TGTGCCATCAGTGAGTCAGGGGGCTCCTACAATGAGCAGTTCTTC. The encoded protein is CAISESGGSYNEQFF.

CDR3 loop: CASSYSDSLGNSPLHF. The CDR3 nucleotides are TGTGCCAGCAGTTACTCGGACAGTTTGGGAAATTCACCCCTCCACTTT. The V gene is TRBV6-5, the J gene TRBJ1-6, with D possibly matching TRBD1 (6 bases). The CDR3 runs 16 residues. With 0 bases removed from V and 7 bases from J, the gap between germline ends came to 13 bases. The germline V gene encodes CDR1 MNHEY and CDR2 SVGAGI.

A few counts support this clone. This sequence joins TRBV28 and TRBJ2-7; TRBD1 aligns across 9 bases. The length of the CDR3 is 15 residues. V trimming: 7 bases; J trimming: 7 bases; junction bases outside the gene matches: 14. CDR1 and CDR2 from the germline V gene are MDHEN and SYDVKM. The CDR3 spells CASIPGGQGLGEQYF. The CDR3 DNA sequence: TGTGCCAGCATCCCGGGAGGACAGGGGTTGGGTGAGCAGTACTTC.

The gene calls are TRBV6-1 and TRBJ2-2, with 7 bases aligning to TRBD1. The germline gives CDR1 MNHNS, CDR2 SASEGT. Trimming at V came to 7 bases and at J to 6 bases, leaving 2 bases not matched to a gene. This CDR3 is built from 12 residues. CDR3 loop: CASNRGPGELFF. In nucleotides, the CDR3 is TGTGCCAGCAATAGGGGGCCCGGGGAGCTGTTTTTT.

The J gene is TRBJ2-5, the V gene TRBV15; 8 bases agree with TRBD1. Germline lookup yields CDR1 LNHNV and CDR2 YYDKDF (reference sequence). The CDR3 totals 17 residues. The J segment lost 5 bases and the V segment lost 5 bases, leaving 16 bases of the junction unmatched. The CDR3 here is CATSGITLGQGWETQYF. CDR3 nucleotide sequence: TGTGCCACCAGCGGAATAACCCTCGGACAGGGCTGGGAGACCCAGTACTTC.

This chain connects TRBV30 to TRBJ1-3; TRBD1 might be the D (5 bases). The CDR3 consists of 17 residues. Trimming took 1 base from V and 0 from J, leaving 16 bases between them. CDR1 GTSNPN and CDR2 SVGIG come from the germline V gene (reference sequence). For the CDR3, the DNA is TGTGCCTGGAGTGGACGGGCAGGGAGGGTCTCTGGAAACACCATATATTTT. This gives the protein CAWSGRAGRVSGNTIYF.

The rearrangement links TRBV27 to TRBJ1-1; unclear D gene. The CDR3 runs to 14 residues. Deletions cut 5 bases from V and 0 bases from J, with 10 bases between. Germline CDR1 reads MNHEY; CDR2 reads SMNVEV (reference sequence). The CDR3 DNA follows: TGTGCCAGCAGTGACACTTATGTGAACACTGAAGCTTTCTTT. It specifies CASSDTYVNTEAFF.

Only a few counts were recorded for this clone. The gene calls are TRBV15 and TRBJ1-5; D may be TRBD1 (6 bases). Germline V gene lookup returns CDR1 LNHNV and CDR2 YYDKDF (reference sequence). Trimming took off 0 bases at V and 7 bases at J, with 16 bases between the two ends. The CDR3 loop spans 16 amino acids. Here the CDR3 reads CATSRDLGGAGQPQHF. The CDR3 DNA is TGTGCCACCAGCAGAGATTTAGGGGGGGCCGGGCAGCCCCAGCATTTT. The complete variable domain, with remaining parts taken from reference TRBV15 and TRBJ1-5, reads DAMVIQNPRYQVTQFGKPVTLSCSQTLNHNVMYWYQQKSSQAPKLLFHYYDKDFNNEADTPDNFQSRRPNTSFCFLDIRSPGLGDTAMYLCATSRDLGGAGQPQHFGDGTRLSIL.

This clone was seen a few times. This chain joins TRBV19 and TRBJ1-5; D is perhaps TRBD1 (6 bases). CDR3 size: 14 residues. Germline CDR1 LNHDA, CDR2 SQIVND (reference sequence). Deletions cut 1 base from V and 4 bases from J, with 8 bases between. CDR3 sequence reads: CASSIVQGNQPQHF. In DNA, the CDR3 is TGTGCCAGTAGTATAGTGCAGGGGAATCAGCCCCAGCATTTT.

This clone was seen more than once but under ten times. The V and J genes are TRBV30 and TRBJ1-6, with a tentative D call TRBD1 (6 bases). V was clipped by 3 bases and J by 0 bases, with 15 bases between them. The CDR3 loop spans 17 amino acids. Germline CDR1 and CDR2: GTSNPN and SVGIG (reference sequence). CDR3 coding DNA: TGTGCCTGGAGAAGGACAGATACCAGCTCCTATAATTCACCCCTCCACTTT. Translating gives CAWRRTDTSSYNSPLHF.

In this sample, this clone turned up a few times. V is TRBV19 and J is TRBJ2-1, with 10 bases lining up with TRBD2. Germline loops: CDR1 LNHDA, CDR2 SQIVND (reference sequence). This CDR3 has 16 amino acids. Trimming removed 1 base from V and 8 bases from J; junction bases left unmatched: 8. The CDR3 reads CASSIVVAGGRDEQFF. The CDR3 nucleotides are TGTGCCAGTAGTATAGTGGTAGCGGGGGGTCGCGATGAGCAGTTCTTC.

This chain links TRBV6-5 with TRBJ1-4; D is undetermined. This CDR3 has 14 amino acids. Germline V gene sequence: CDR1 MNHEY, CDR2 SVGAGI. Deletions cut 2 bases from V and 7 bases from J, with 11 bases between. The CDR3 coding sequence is TGTGCCAGCAGTTACGGAACATTAGGTGAAAAACTGTTTTTT. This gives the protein CASSYGTLGEKLFF.

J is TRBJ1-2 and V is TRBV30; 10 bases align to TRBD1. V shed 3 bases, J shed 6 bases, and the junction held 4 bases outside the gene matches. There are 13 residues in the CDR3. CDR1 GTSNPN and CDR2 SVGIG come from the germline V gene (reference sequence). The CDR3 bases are TGTGCCTGGAGGACGACAGGGGGCAATGGCTACACCTTC. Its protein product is CAWRTTGGNGYTF.

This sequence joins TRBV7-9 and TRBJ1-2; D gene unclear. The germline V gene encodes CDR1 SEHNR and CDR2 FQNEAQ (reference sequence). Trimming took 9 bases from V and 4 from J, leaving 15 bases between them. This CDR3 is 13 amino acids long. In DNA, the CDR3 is TGTGCCAGTCCCGAAGACGGAGCCTATGGCTACACCTTC. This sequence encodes CASPEDGAYGYTF.

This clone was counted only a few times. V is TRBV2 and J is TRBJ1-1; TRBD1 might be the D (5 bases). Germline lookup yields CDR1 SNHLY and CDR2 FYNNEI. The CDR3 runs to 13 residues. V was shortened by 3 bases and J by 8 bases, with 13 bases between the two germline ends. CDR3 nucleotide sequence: TGTGCCAGCAGTGAGGGCAGGGCTTACGAAGCTTTCTTT. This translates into CASSEGRAYEAFF.

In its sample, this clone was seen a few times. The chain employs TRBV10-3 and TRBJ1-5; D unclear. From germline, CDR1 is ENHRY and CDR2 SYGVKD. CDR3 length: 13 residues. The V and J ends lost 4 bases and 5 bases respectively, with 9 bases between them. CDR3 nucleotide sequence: TGTGCCATCAGTGCATCCCAGGATCAGCCCCAGCATTTT. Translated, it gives CAISASQDQPQHF.

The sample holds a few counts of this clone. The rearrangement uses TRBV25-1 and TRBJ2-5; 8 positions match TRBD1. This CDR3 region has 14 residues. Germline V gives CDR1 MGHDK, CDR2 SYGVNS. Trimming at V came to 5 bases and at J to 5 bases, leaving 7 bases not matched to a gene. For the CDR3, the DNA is TGTGCCAGCAGTCCGCAGACAGGGGTCGAGACCCAGTACTTC. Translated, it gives CASSPQTGVETQYF.

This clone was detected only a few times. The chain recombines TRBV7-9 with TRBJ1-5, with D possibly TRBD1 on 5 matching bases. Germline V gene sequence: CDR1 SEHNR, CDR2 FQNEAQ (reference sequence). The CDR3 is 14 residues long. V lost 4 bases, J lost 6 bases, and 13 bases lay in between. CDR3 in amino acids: CASSSGRGVQPQHF. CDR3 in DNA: TGTGCCAGCAGCTCTGGCCGGGGGGTTCAGCCCCAGCATTTT.

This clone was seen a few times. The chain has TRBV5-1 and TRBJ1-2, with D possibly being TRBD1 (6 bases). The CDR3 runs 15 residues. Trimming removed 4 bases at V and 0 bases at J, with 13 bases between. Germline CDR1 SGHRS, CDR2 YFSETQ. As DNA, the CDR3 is TGCGCCAGCAGCCCAGGACAGAAGTCTAACTATGGCTACACCTTC. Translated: CASSPGQKSNYGYTF.

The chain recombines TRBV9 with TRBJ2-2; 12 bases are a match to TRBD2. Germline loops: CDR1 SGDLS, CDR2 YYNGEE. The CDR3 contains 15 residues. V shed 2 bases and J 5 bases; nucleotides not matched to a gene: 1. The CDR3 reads CASSVGTSGTGELFF. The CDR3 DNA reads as TGTGCCAGCAGCGTCGGGACTAGCGGGACCGGGGAGCTGTTTTTT.

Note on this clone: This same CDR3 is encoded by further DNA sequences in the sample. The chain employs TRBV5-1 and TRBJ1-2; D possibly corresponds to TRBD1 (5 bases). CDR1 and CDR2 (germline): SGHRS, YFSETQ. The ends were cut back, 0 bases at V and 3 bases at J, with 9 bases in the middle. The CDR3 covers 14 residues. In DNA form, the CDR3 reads TGCGCCAGCAGCTTGGGGCAGGGAGACTATGGCTACACCTTC. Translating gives CASSLGQGDYGYTF.

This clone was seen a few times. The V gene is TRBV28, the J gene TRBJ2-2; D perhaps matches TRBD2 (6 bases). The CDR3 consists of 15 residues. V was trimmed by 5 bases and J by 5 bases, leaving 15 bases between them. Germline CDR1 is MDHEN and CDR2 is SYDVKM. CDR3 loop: CASSTWRVGTGELFF. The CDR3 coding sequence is TGTGCCAGCAGTACCTGGAGGGTGGGGACCGGGGAGCTGTTTTTT.